The entry below describes one TCR beta chain. Its specificity is not known. This sample was taken from a study of cytomegalovirus exposure and HLA in healthy donors. The germline V and J ends were trimmed by 1 base and 3 bases, with 7 bases remaining between them. This CDR3 comprises 13 residues. Per the germline V gene, CDR1 is SGHTA and CDR2 is FQGNSA. Study findings and constraints: In vitro testing confirmed three CMV-associated chains as specific for CMV antigens.

Only in-frame clones appear in the TCRdb table, and some are missing; sequencing was by immunoSEQ multiplex PCR. The sample records about 360,000 clones, 86% being singletons. The receptor was derived from a woman between 18 and 29 years old in good health and CMV-seronegative. The chain is built from TRBV7-2 and TRBJ2-7; D is uncertain. Material for sequencing was PBMCs. The chain's CDR3 is CASSLEWSYEQYF. The DNA for the CDR3 is TGTGCCAGCAGCTTAGAGTGGAGCTACGAGCAGTACTTC.